One sample yielded the 18 T cell receptor beta chains listed below, sequenced in a study of cytomegalovirus exposure and HLA in healthy donors. The PCR used 60 Vbeta and 13 Jbeta primers. Here immunoSEQ multiplex PCR was the method, and the copy in TCRdb shows in-frame clones only, minus some. The sample shows 75,000 to 95,000 clones, 60% to 80% of them seen only once. The sample taken for sequencing was PBMCs. These receptors originate from a woman under 40 in good health and CMV-seronegative.

The chain links TRBV29-1 to TRBJ2-5; 9 bases match TRBD1. Germline V gene lookup returns CDR1 SQVTM and CDR2 ANQGSEA. This CDR3 is 14 amino acids long. The trim removed 7 bases at V and 4 bases at J, leaving 10 bases unmatched. This CDR3 is CSAHRDREPETQYF. CDR3 nucleotide sequence: TGCAGCGCTCACCGGGACAGGGAGCCAGAGACCCAGTACTTC. Full variable domain (rest looked up from reference TRBV29-1 and TRBJ2-5): SAVISQKPSRDICQRGTSLTIQCQVDSQVTMMFWYRQQPGQSLTLIATANQGSEATYESGFVIDKFPISRPNLTFSTLTVSNMSPEDSSIYLCSAHRDREPETQYFGPGTRLLVL.

This clone was counted once. This chain connects TRBV6-5 to TRBJ2-7; D is perhaps TRBD2 (6 bases). This CDR3 region has 16 residues. CDR1 and CDR2 (germline): MNHEY, SVGAGI. The germline V and J ends were trimmed by 0 bases and 0 bases, with 12 bases remaining between them. The DNA for the CDR3 is TGTGCCAGCAGTTACTCGGCTAGCGCGAGCTCCTACGAGCAGTACTTC. As protein: CASSYSASASSYEQYF.

The chain links TRBV19 to TRBJ2-6; D is perhaps TRBD2 (6 bases). The CDR3 is made up of 16 amino acids. Looked up from germline, CDR1 is LNHDA and CDR2 is SQIVND (reference sequence). Trimming removed 7 bases at V and 2 bases at J, with 15 bases between. The chain's CDR3 is CASMTPGDAGANVLTF. CDR3 nucleotides: TGTGCCAGTATGACCCCGGGGGATGCTGGGGCCAACGTCCTGACTTTC.

A few counts support this clone. The V gene is TRBV4-1, the J gene TRBJ1-4, with 10 nucleotides matching TRBD1. The CDR3 length is 17 residues. The germline gives CDR1 MGHRA, CDR2 YSYEKL. Trimming took 4 bases from V and 6 from J; bases not matched to a gene: 11. CDR3 DNA sequence: TGCGCCAGCAGCCTCCGGTTTTGGGACAGGGGTCATGAAAAACTGTTTTTT. Protein: CASSLRFWDRGHEKLFF.

This clone was counted between two and nine times. The chain carries TRBV28 and TRBJ1-5, with TRBD1 as a possible D gene (6 bases). The V gene lost 4 bases and the J gene lost 0 bases, with 13 bases spanning the gap. CDR3 length equals 16 residues. Per the germline V gene, CDR1 is MDHEN and CDR2 is SYDVKM. This CDR3 reads CASSSSGQYSNQPQHF. As DNA, the CDR3 is TGTGCCAGCAGTTCCTCCGGACAGTATAGCAATCAGCCCCAGCATTTT.

The chain links TRBV6-1 to TRBJ1-1, with D possibly being TRBD1 (5 bases). This CDR3 contains 14 residues. The germline V gene has CDR1 MNHNS and CDR2 SASEGT. V shed 4 bases and J shed 0 bases, with 9 bases lying between them. CDR3 amino acids: CASSGQSMNTEAFF. The CDR3 bases are TGTGCCAGCAGTGGACAGAGCATGAACACTGAAGCTTTCTTT.

This chain connects TRBV6-5 to TRBJ2-5, with 12 bases lining up with TRBD2. Per the germline V gene, CDR1 is MNHEY and CDR2 is SVGAGI. V was pared by 2 bases and J by 2 bases, with 3 bases of the junction left unmatched. This CDR3 contains 16 residues. CDR3 bases: TGTGCCAGCAGTTACCGACTAGCGGGGGCTCAAGAGACCCAGTACTTC. It is translated as CASSYRLAGAQETQYF.

The genes are TRBV5-4 and TRBJ2-7; D is perhaps TRBD1 (6 bases). Germline V gene lookup returns CDR1 SGHNT and CDR2 YYREEE (reference sequence). There are 15 residues in the CDR3. The germline V and J ends were trimmed by 5 bases and 1 base, with 16 bases remaining between them. The CDR3 protein is CASSQSSTGSYEQYF. In DNA form, the CDR3 reads TGTGCCAGCAGTCAATCGTCGACAGGATCCTACGAGCAGTACTTC.

The table lists this clone with a count of one. This CDR3 is CASSSPGGGRGGNEQFF. CDR3 DNA: TGTGCCAGCAGCTCCCCGGGGGGGGGCAGGGGTGGTAATGAGCAGTTCTTC. This chain links TRBV7-3 with TRBJ2-1; 8 positions match TRBD2. CDR1 is SGHTA, CDR2 FQGTGA, per germline. This CDR3 is 17 amino acids long. J was trimmed by 7 bases and V by 4 bases; bases with no gene match: 15.

This clone was picked up a small number of times. The genes are TRBV6-5 and TRBJ2-7; 9 nucleotides match TRBD1. This CDR3 is built from 15 residues. Germline V CDR1 and CDR2: MNHEY, SVGAGI. Germline trimming cut 0 bases from V and 6 bases from J; bases unmatched to any gene: 6. CDR3 loop: CASSYSRTGAGEQYF. The CDR3 DNA reads as TGTGCCAGCAGTTACTCGAGGACAGGGGCCGGCGAGCAGTACTTC.

This clone has just a few counts. CDR3 in DNA: TGTGCCAGCACCCATCGGACTAGCGGGAAGGACTCCTACGAGCAGTACTTC. This codes for CASTHRTSGKDSYEQYF. The chain has TRBV7-9 and TRBJ2-7; 12 nucleotides line up with TRBD2. There are 17 residues in the CDR3. Per the germline V gene, CDR1 is SEHNR and CDR2 is FQNEAQ (reference sequence). V shed 7 bases, J shed 0 bases, and the junction held 10 bases outside the gene matches.

This sequence joins TRBV29-1 and TRBJ2-7, with D maybe TRBD2 (6 bases). The germline gives CDR1 SQVTM, CDR2 ANQGSEA. V gave up 2 bases and J gave up 2 bases, with 13 bases separating them. The CDR3 consists of 14 residues. The CDR3 nucleotides are TGCAGCGTTGAACGCGGGACCTATCCCTACGAGCAGTACTTC. Translation: CSVERGTYPYEQYF.

The chain uses TRBV28 and TRBJ1-5, with D possibly TRBD1 on 5 matching bases. CDR1 is MDHEN and CDR2 is SYDVKM in the germline V gene. V lost 2 bases and J 9 bases, leaving 11 bases between the germline ends. The CDR3 runs 13 residues. CDR3: CASSLGAIRPQHF. The DNA of the CDR3 is TGTGCCAGCAGTTTAGGGGCAATTAGGCCCCAGCATTTT.

The rearrangement joins TRBV6-1 to TRBJ2-2; a possible D gene is TRBD1 (5 bases). CDR3 length: 14 amino acids. Trimming removed 7 bases at V and 0 bases at J, with 9 bases between. Germline V gene data show CDR1 as MNHNS and CDR2 as SASEGT. The CDR3 DNA sequence: TGTGCCAGCACAGGGAACACGAACACCGGGGAGCTGTTTTTT. Encoded protein: CASTGNTNTGELFF.

The V call is TRBV29-1, the J call TRBJ1-2; possibly TRBD1 for D (6 bases). Trimming removed 2 bases at V and 8 bases at J, with 15 bases between. This CDR3 has 13 amino acids. Looked up from germline, CDR1 is SQVTM and CDR2 is ANQGSEA. The CDR3 sequence: CSVEMGQGWGYTF. The DNA for the CDR3 is TGCAGCGTTGAAATGGGACAAGGGTGGGGCTACACCTTC.

The chain has TRBV19 and TRBJ1-2; 8 bases are shared with TRBD1. Germline lookup yields CDR1 LNHDA and CDR2 SQIVND (reference sequence). The CDR3 consists of 13 residues. V lost 6 bases to trimming and J lost 4 bases; unmatched junction nucleotides: 4. This CDR3 is CASSFTGGYGYTF. For the CDR3, the DNA is TGTGCCAGTAGCTTTACAGGGGGCTATGGCTACACCTTC.

The chain employs TRBV30 and TRBJ2-3; TRBD2 is a possible D gene (5 bases). Germline values: CDR1 GTSNPN, CDR2 SVGIG (reference sequence). The CDR3 contains 14 residues. The V end lost 3 bases, the J end lost 1 base, and 11 bases lay between the germline ends. The CDR3 DNA reads TGTGCCTGGAGCGGACTCGGTCGCACAGATACGCAGTATTTT. This sequence encodes CAWSGLGRTDTQYF.

This chain joins TRBV5-1 and TRBJ1-5, with D maybe TRBD1 (5 bases). Germline CDR1 and CDR2: SGHRS and YFSETQ. The CDR3 sequence is 13 residues long. V shed 4 bases and J shed 7 bases, with 12 bases lying between them. The CDR3 region is CASSPRGGQPQHF. The CDR3 DNA sequence: TGCGCCAGCAGCCCCCGGGGGGGGCAGCCCCAGCATTTT.